The following is a T cell receptor beta chain sequence with its context. This sample was taken from a study of PD-1 and CTLA-4 blockade in melanoma. CDR3 size: 16 residues. The trim removed 7 bases at V and 2 bases at J, leaving 10 bases unmatched. The germline V gene has CDR1 SQVTM and CDR2 ANQGSEA. Assay used: immunoSEQ multiplex PCR; TCRdb lists only in-frame clones, some missing. The sample records tens of thousands of clones, approximately 88% being singletons. The chain carries TRBV29-1 and TRBJ2-5; 13 bases align to TRBD2. Sequencing used CD8+ T cells from peripheral blood, obtained before anti-PD-1 treatment. The sequence derives from a human donor with melanoma. CDR3: CSAGLAGDIMQETQYF. CDR3 sequence (DNA): TGCAGCGCCGGACTAGCGGGGGACATTATGCAAGAGACCCAGTACTTC.